This T cell receptor (beta chain) was documented in a study of cytomegalovirus exposure and HLA in healthy donors. Notes on this clone: Its target is not known.

The PCR made use of 60 Vbeta and 13 Jbeta primers. The protocol was immunoSEQ multiplex PCR, while the TCRdb copy is restricted to in-frame clones and leaves out a portion. This sample carries tens of thousands of clones, 70% of them seen once, and the ten largest clones take 8.5% to 10%. The V segment lost 0 bases and the J segment 3 bases; nucleotides outside the gene matches: 5. CDR3 size: 17 residues. Germline CDR1 is MGHRA and CDR2 is YSYEKL. Study-wide results and limits: The study listed 150 to 200 cytomegalovirus-associated TCR beta chains. Fewer N-insertions (relative to the roughly 700-donor mean) were reportedly seen in an Asian-associated ancestry cluster in a later analysis. The presence/absence work took it that sequencing depth was about the same across donors.

This sequence joins TRBV4-1 and TRBJ2-2; TRBD2 matches 9 bases. Material: PBMCs. The receptor comes from a woman aged 45-65 years in good health and CMV-seropositive. In DNA, the CDR3 is TGCGCCAGCAGCCAAGAACAAGCGGGGGGAGACACCGGGGAGCTGTTTTTT. This encodes CASSQEQAGGDTGELFF.